A selection of T cell receptor beta chains follows, all from one sample in a study of blood T cell repertoires in COVID-19. Generated by immunoSEQ multiplex PCR, the TCRdb table keeps only in-frame clones and is missing some. The sample lists hundreds of thousands of clones, around 82% occurring once. Material for sequencing was peripheral blood. These receptors came from a woman older than 75 with active or convalescent COVID-19. Both conserved end residues are part of each CDR3. A D gene is named only where the DNA matches it firmly.

j_gene	v_gene	len	d_gene	CDR3aa
TRBJ2-7	TRBV19	14	TRBD2	CASSPGLARYEQYF
TRBJ2-2	TRBV7-2	15	-	CASSLVFSDTGELFF
TRBJ1-1	TRBV18	17	-	CASSPSGTPTMNTEAFF
TRBJ1-1	TRBV19	13	-	CASSADWTAEAFF
TRBJ2-5	TRBV19	13	TRBD1	CASKGADQETQYF
TRBJ1-1	TRBV18	13	-	CASSPMGGTEAFF
TRBJ1-2	TRBV6-5	14	-	CASTNNRDNYGYTF
TRBJ1-2	TRBV2	13	TRBD1	CASSETGSYGYTF
TRBJ1-3	TRBV20-1	14	-	CSASGASSGNTIYF
TRBJ1-1	TRBV5-4	13	TRBD1	CASSFKGQGVTFF
TRBJ2-1	TRBV18	15	TRBD2	CASQGLAGSYNEQFF
TRBJ2-1	TRBV5-1	15	TRBD2	CASSPGTSGYNEQFF
TRBJ2-1	TRBV6-5	15	-	CASSYSGSSYNEQFF
TRBJ1-5	TRBV28	14	-	CASSPPISNQPQHF
TRBJ2-3	TRBV27	16	TRBD1	CASSLTGTGPRGTQYF
TRBJ2-7	TRBV5-1	14	-	CASSLGTASYEQYF
TRBJ1-6	TRBV9	17	TRBD1	CASSVESGTGNNSPLHF